The 10 T cell receptor beta chains listed next were all sequenced from one sample in a study of T cell responses to AZD1222 COVID-19 vaccine. Repertoires were generated with immunoSEQ multiplex PCR, while TCRdb's copy carries only in-frame clones and drops some. The table has around 150,000 clones, 80% to 95% seen once. Specimen: peripheral blood, collected on day 0 of AZD1222 vaccination. These receptors were obtained from an adult in good health.

This clone was observed once. This chain links TRBV5-1 with TRBJ2-3; D possibly corresponds to TRBD2 (6 bases). This CDR3 has 15 amino acids. Between the trimmed V and J ends, which lost 3 bases and 2 bases, there was a span of 13 bases. Germline CDR1 reads SGHRS; CDR2 reads YFSETQ. The CDR3 protein is CASSSPEGFTDTQYF. CDR3 in DNA: TGCGCCAGCAGCTCCCCGGAGGGATTCACAGATACGCAGTATTTT.

The chain links TRBV30 to TRBJ1-3; no clear D. The CDR3 runs to 15 residues. CDR1 is GTSNPN and CDR2 is SVGIG in the germline V gene (reference sequence). V dropped 1 base and J dropped 5 bases, with 15 bases sitting between them. Written as DNA, the CDR3 is TGTGCCTGGAGTGGTAGGGCCCAATTAAGAAACACCATATATTTT. Translated, it gives CAWSGRAQLRNTIYF. Full variable domain (outside the CDR3, taken from reference TRBV30 and TRBJ1-3): SQTIHQWPATLVQPVGSPLSLECTVEGTSNPNLYWYRQAAGRGLQLLFYSVGIGQISSEVPQNLSASRPQDRQFILSSKKLLLSDSGFYLCAWSGRAQLRNTIYFGEGSWLTVV.

The CDR3 region has the DNA TGTGCCAGCAGCTCCCAAGGAGGGCTTAGCACGAGCGGGGATGGCTACACCTTC. This gives the protein CASSSQGGLSTSGDGYTF. The V and J genes are TRBV7-2 and TRBJ1-2; D ambiguous. Germline CDR1 is SGHTA and CDR2 is FQGNSA. CDR3 length equals 18 residues. V was pared by 4 bases and J by 6 bases, with 27 bases between.

The chain links TRBV10-2 to TRBJ1-2; 9 nucleotides align to TRBD1. CDR1 is WSHSY and CDR2 is SAAADI in the germline V gene. Germline trimming cut 6 bases from V and 2 bases from J; bases unmatched to any gene: 16. The CDR3 length is 18 residues. CDR3 DNA: TGCGCCAGCAGCGACCGGGACAGGGTTTTCGGTACAAACTATGGCTACACCTTC. The encoded protein is CASSDRDRVFGTNYGYTF.

This chain uses TRBV27 with TRBJ2-1; possibly TRBD1 for D (5 bases). CDR1 is MNHEY and CDR2 is SMNVEV in the germline V gene (reference sequence). The CDR3 length is 12 residues. With 8 bases removed from V and 9 bases from J, the gap between germline ends came to 14 bases. The CDR3 sequence is CASGAGLSEQFF. The CDR3, as DNA: TGTGCCAGCGGGGCCGGCCTCAGTGAGCAGTTCTTC.

The V and J genes are TRBV11-2 and TRBJ2-7; 9 bases match TRBD1. V trimming: 5 bases; J trimming: 7 bases; junction bases outside the gene matches: 6. CDR3 length equals 13 residues. The germline gives CDR1 SGHAT, CDR2 FQNNGV. CDR3 loop: CASSPGQGGEQYF. The DNA of the CDR3 is TGTGCCAGCAGCCCGGGACAGGGTGGAGAGCAGTACTTC.

This chain uses TRBV27 with TRBJ2-5; D gene unclear. Per germline, CDR1 MNHEY and CDR2 SMNVEV (reference sequence). CDR3 length: 9 residues. V gave up 10 bases and J gave up 1 base, with 1 base separating them. CDR3 amino acids: CATQETQYF. CDR3 DNA: TGTGCCACCCAAGAGACCCAGTACTTC.

The chain uses TRBV28 and TRBJ1-6; unclear D gene. Looked up from germline, CDR1 is MDHEN and CDR2 is SYDVKM. Trimming cost V 8 bases and J 8 bases, with 7 bases left between them. The CDR3 extends over 11 amino acids. The CDR3 coding sequence is TGTGCCAGCGGCGTCGATTCACCCCTCCACTTT. This encodes CASGVDSPLHF.

The chain employs TRBV3-1 (or the pseudogene TRBV3-2) and TRBJ2-7; D perhaps matches TRBD1 (6 bases). The CDR3 totals 14 residues. Germline CDR1 LGHDT, CDR2 YNNKEL (reference sequence). Trimming shortened V by 1 base and J by 1 base, and 8 bases separated the two germline ends. The CDR3 nucleotides read TGTGCCAGCAGCCAAGTGGACAGATCCTACGAGCAGTACTTC. It yields the protein CASSQVDRSYEQYF.

This clone was observed once. The chain has TRBV15 and TRBJ2-1, with TRBD1 identical over 7 bases. The CDR3 has 16 amino acids. Per germline, CDR1 LNHNV and CDR2 YYDKDF (reference sequence). V was clipped by 3 bases and J by 2 bases; unmatched bases: 7. The CDR3 DNA reads TGTGCCACCAGCAGCATGAGGGGGCCCACCTACAATGAGCAGTTCTTC. Translation gives CATSSMRGPTYNEQFF.